This T cell receptor beta chain was obtained from a study of blood T cell repertoires in COVID-19. Study context: PBMCs, B-cell-depleted T cells, or T cells were the source of the cDNA or gDNA that made up the material.

Assay: immunoSEQ multiplex PCR; the TCRdb copy retains only in-frame clones and omits some. The data show some 160,000 clones, 80% to 90% seen once. This CDR3 is 14 amino acids long. Germline V gene sequence: CDR1 MNHEY, CDR2 SVGAGI. V was shortened by 7 bases and J by 6 bases, with 17 bases between the two germline ends. The TCR was taken from a woman aged 65 to 85 who had recovered from COVID-19. Sequences were obtained from peripheral blood. The J gene is TRBJ2-3, the V gene TRBV6-5; perhaps TRBD2 as D (6 bases). The CDR3 nucleotides read TGTGCCAGCACCCCCCCGGGGGTAGGGGATACGCAGTATTTT. Translated: CASTPPGVGDTQYF.